Here is one TCR beta chain with its context. The sample comes from a study of blood T cell repertoires in COVID-19. Study background: Donors in the United States, Italy and Spain gave samples during acute or convalescent COVID-19. PBMCs, B-cell-depleted T cells, or T cells provided the cDNA or gDNA that made up the material.

Methods used by the authors: Reference gene primers were amplified, and this amplification served to estimate nucleated cell counts. TCRdb keeps only in-frame clones here, not all; method: immunoSEQ multiplex PCR. V and J calls and clone size are given by that table; D and trimming were obtained from the DNA. The sample holds 15,000 to 18,000 clones; around 86% are singletons and the top ten take 22%. The CDR3 contains 15 residues. In germline, CDR1 is MNHEY, CDR2 SVGEGT. The trim removed 5 bases at V and 5 bases at J, leaving 5 bases unmatched. The rearrangement links TRBV6-2 or TRBV6-3 to TRBJ2-1; 11 nucleotides align to TRBD1. The sample consisted of peripheral blood. The clonotype was recovered from a man of 80 years or more with active or convalescent COVID-19. This chain's CDR3 is CASSHGTGGHNEQFF. The CDR3, as DNA: TGTGCCAGCAGTCATGGGACAGGGGGACACAATGAGCAGTTCTTC.